The 22 T cell receptor beta chains listed next were all sequenced from one sample in a study of blood T cell repertoires in COVID-19. Only in-frame clones appear in the TCRdb table, and some are missing; sequencing was by immunoSEQ multiplex PCR. Of 270,000 or so clones in the sample, around 89% were seen once. The sequenced sample consisted of peripheral blood. The receptor source for this set is a man aged 40-49 years with acute or convalescent COVID-19.

This chain joins TRBV29-1 and TRBJ1-4; D remains unclear. The V and J ends lost 7 bases and 0 bases respectively, with 12 bases between them. Germline V gene sequence: CDR1 SQVTM, CDR2 ANQGSEA. CDR3 length: 14 amino acids. The CDR3: CSATMASTNEKLFF. CDR3 sequence (DNA): TGCAGCGCCACAATGGCTTCAACTAATGAAAAACTGTTTTTT.

The chain uses TRBV19 and TRBJ2-3; tentative D call: TRBD1 (6 bases). V was pared by 0 bases and J by 1 base, with 11 bases between. The V gene's germline CDR1 is LNHDA and CDR2 SQIVND (reference sequence). This CDR3 is built from 16 residues. CDR3 protein: CASSIDRAGGTDTQYF. CDR3 DNA sequence: TGTGCCAGTAGTATAGATAGGGCAGGGGGCACAGATACGCAGTATTTT.

The J gene is TRBJ1-1, the V gene TRBV11-2, with D uncertain. The CDR3 is 12 amino acids. With 6 bases removed from V and 9 bases from J, the gap between germline ends came to 14 bases. CDR1 is SGHAT and CDR2 is FQNNGV in the germline V gene. In DNA form, the CDR3 reads TGTGCCAGCAGTTCCGTCAGGTATAAAGCTTTCTTT. Amino acid sequence: CASSSVRYKAFF.

CDR3 sequence: CASSLAAREDTQYF. CDR3 sequence (DNA): TGCGCCAGCAGCTTGGCCGCGAGGGAAGATACGCAGTATTTT. The V gene is TRBV5-1, the J gene TRBJ2-3, with D possibly being TRBD2 (5 bases). This CDR3 has 14 residues. Germline CDR1 reads SGHRS; CDR2 reads YFSETQ. V was cut by 0 bases and J by 5 bases, with 10 bases left in between.

The chain couples TRBV30 to TRBJ1-3; 7 nucleotides agree with TRBD1. Germline V gene lookup returns CDR1 GTSNPN and CDR2 SVGIG (reference sequence). This CDR3 comprises 18 residues. The J segment lost 8 bases and the V segment lost 0 bases, leaving 19 bases of the junction unmatched. This CDR3 reads CAWSVLMRRGPIIHTIYF. For the CDR3, the DNA is TGTGCCTGGAGTGTACTAATGCGAAGGGGGCCTATAATACACACCATATATTTT.

This clone was counted only a few times. This chain links TRBV7-2 with TRBJ1-5; D unresolved. V was shortened by 1 base and J by 5 bases, with 9 bases between the two germline ends. Germline CDR1 is SGHTA and CDR2 is FQGNSA. The CDR3 is made up of 14 amino acids. The CDR3 DNA follows: TGTGCCAGCAGCTTAGGCGTTTACTATCAGCCCCAGCATTTT. Protein product: CASSLGVYYQPQHF.

As DNA, the CDR3 is TGTGCCAGCAGCTTCGGGACTCCACTTAACTATGGCTACACCTTC. It encodes CASSFGTPLNYGYTF. This sequence joins TRBV5-5 and TRBJ1-2, with a tentative D call TRBD1 (5 bases). The V end lost 2 bases, the J end lost 1 base, and 12 bases lay between the germline ends. The germline gives CDR1 SGHKS, CDR2 YYEKEE (reference sequence). The CDR3 loop spans 15 amino acids.

The chain uses TRBV29-1 and TRBJ1-1; perhaps TRBD1 as D (5 bases). Per germline, CDR1 SQVTM and CDR2 ANQGSEA. The CDR3 has 12 residues. The V end lost 6 bases, the J end lost 1 base, and 9 bases lay between the germline ends. CDR3 loop: CSVGQKNTEAFF. CDR3 in DNA: TGCAGCGTGGGGCAGAAGAACACTGAAGCTTTCTTT.

The chain employs TRBV6-1 and TRBJ1-5; D gene ambiguous. The V end lost 2 bases, the J end lost 5 bases, and 10 bases lay between the germline ends. This CDR3 is built from 14 residues. Germline V gene lookup returns CDR1 MNHNS and CDR2 SASEGT. The CDR3 nucleotides read TGTGCCAGCAGTGAAATCGTATCTTATCAGCCCCAGCATTTT. Translated, it gives CASSEIVSYQPQHF.

V gene TRBV14 combines with J gene TRBJ1-5; D is uncertain. From germline, CDR1 is SGHDN and CDR2 FVKESK. CDR3 length: 13 residues. With 1 base removed from V and 7 bases from J, the gap between germline ends came to 8 bases. CDR3 amino acids: CASSQGYRQPQHF. CDR3 bases: TGTGCCAGCAGCCAAGGCTACAGACAGCCCCAGCATTTT. Full variable domain (remainder filled in from reference TRBV14 and TRBJ1-5): EAGVTQFPSHSVIEKGQTVTLRCDPISGHDNLYWYRRVMGKEIKFLLHFVKESKQDESGMPNNRFLAERTGGTYSTLKVQPAELEDSGVYFCASSQGYRQPQHFGDGTRLSIL.

The chain combines TRBV4-1 with TRBJ1-5; weak D call: TRBD1 (5 bases). Germline V gene lookup returns CDR1 MGHRA and CDR2 YSYEKL. The CDR3 is 14 amino acids. V shed 0 bases and J shed 5 bases, with 8 bases lying between them. CDR3 sequence reads: CASSQDWGYQPQHF. The CDR3 region has the DNA TGCGCCAGCAGCCAAGATTGGGGCTATCAGCCCCAGCATTTT.

The chain uses TRBV4-2 and TRBJ1-2, with unresolved D. The CDR3 sequence is 12 residues long. Trimming removed 1 base from V and 8 bases from J, with 8 bases in between. Germline CDR1 is LGHNA and CDR2 is YNFKEQ. CDR3 sequence (DNA): TGTGCCAGCAGCCAAGGGCGGGCGGGCTACACCTTC. It translates to CASSQGRAGYTF.

The J gene is TRBJ1-3, the V gene TRBV6-5; TRBD1 is a possible D gene (5 bases). Trimming removed 4 bases at V and 9 bases at J, with 13 bases between. The CDR3 is 13 residues long. Germline CDR1 is MNHEY and CDR2 is SVGAGI. Here the CDR3 DNA reads TGTGCCAGCAGTTCGGGGGGGGAGGGCACCATATATTTT. As protein: CASSSGGEGTIYF.

The CDR3, as DNA: TGTGCCAGCAGTTACGCGGGACAGGCAAATTCACCCCTCCACTTT. It specifies CASSYAGQANSPLHF. The chain combines TRBV6-5 with TRBJ1-6; 8 nucleotides agree with TRBD1. This CDR3 is built from 15 residues. Trimming cost V 2 bases and J 7 bases; bases outside gene matches: 4. Germline V lookup: CDR1 MNHEY, CDR2 SVGAGI.

The V and J genes are TRBV3-1 (or the pseudogene TRBV3-2) and TRBJ2-7; 9 bases align to TRBD2. Germline CDR1 is LGHDT and CDR2 is YNNKEL (reference sequence). V shed 0 bases, J shed 3 bases, and the junction held 6 bases outside the gene matches. There are 16 residues in the CDR3. The CDR3: CASSQDLAGFLYEQYF. In nucleotides, the CDR3 is TGTGCCAGCAGCCAAGATCTAGCGGGATTCCTCTACGAGCAGTACTTC.

This clone has just one count. The J gene is TRBJ1-1, the V gene TRBV2; D is undetermined. This CDR3 has 14 amino acids. V lost 4 bases and J 2 bases, leaving 11 bases between the germline ends. The germline V gene encodes CDR1 SNHLY and CDR2 FYNNEI. CDR3 region: CASSVAELNTEAFF. For the CDR3, the DNA is TGTGCCAGCAGTGTGGCGGAACTAAACACTGAAGCTTTCTTT.

This chain joins TRBV19 and TRBJ1-2; 8 nucleotides align to TRBD1. Germline V gives CDR1 LNHDA, CDR2 SQIVND (reference sequence). V lost 5 bases to trimming and J lost 1 base; unmatched junction nucleotides: 9. This CDR3 is 16 amino acids long. For the CDR3, the DNA is TGTGCCAGTAGTTTGACAGGGGAATGGTATAACTATGGCTACACCTTC. This sequence encodes CASSLTGEWYNYGYTF.

This sequence joins TRBV5-8 and TRBJ1-1, with 9 positions matching TRBD1. This CDR3 contains 15 residues. Germline lookup yields CDR1 SGHTS and CDR2 YDEGEE. J lost 4 bases, V lost 2 bases, and 6 bases had no gene match. CDR3: CASSFGTGKFTEAFF. The DNA of the CDR3 is TGTGCCAGCAGCTTCGGGACAGGGAAATTCACTGAAGCTTTCTTT. The variable domain in full, completed from reference TRBV5-8 and TRBJ1-1, reads EAGVTQSPTHLIKTRGQQATLRCSPISGHTSVYWYQQALGLGLQFLLWYDEGEERNRGNFPPRFSGRQFPNYSSELNVNALELEDSALYLCASSFGTGKFTEAFFGQGTRLTVV.

This chain's CDR3 is CASSLVQGVSSYEQYF. CDR3 coding DNA: TGTGCCAGCAGCTTAGTCCAGGGGGTAAGCTCCTACGAGCAGTACTTC. The chain recombines TRBV11-2 with TRBJ2-7, with 7 bases fitting TRBD1. The V gene's germline CDR1 is SGHAT and CDR2 FQNNGV. The CDR3 runs 16 residues. Losses at the gene ends were 1 base for V and 0 bases for J; bases not matched to a gene: 6. Full variable domain (outside the CDR3, taken from reference TRBV11-2 and TRBJ2-7): EAGVAQSPRYKIIEKRQSVAFWCNPISGHATLYWYQQILGQGPKLLIQFQNNGVVDDSQLPKDRFSAERLKGVDSTLKIQPAKLEDSAVYLCASSLVQGVSSYEQYFGPGTRLTVT.

The CDR3 sequence is CASSIQGLGTDTQYF. In DNA, the CDR3 is TGTGCCAGCAGCATCCAGGGGCTGGGCACAGATACGCAGTATTTT. This rearrangement joins TRBV7-2 to TRBJ2-3; D possibly corresponds to TRBD1 (6 bases). The germline CDR1 and CDR2 sequences are SGHTA and FQGNSA. This CDR3 has 15 residues. Trimming took off 5 bases at V and 1 base at J, with 13 bases between the two ends.

The chain combines TRBV9 with TRBJ1-2; the D is unclear. The length of the CDR3 is 17 residues. CDR1 SGDLS and CDR2 YYNGEE come from the germline V gene. With 0 bases removed from V and 1 base from J, the gap between germline ends came to 16 bases. CDR3 sequence (DNA): TGTGCCAGCAGCGTAGCAAGGAGTCGGGATTATAACTATGGCTACACCTTC. Translated, it gives CASSVARSRDYNYGYTF.

In this sample, this clone turned up once. The chain couples TRBV7-8 to TRBJ1-1; D is unclear. V was shortened by 3 bases and J by 3 bases, with 11 bases between the two germline ends. The germline CDR1 and CDR2 sequences are SGHVS and FQNEAQ. This CDR3 is built from 14 residues. Here the CDR3 DNA reads TGTGCCAGCAGCTTTGCATCGGGTTACACTGAAGCTTTCTTT. Encoded protein: CASSFASGYTEAFF.